Shown below are 3 T cell receptor beta chains from a single sample sequenced in a study of blood T cell repertoires in COVID-19. This table comes from immunoSEQ multiplex PCR, and its TCRdb copy is limited to in-frame clones, with some not included. The sample has 110,000 or so clones, more than 65% seen once; the top ten hold under 2%. The specimen was peripheral blood. All receptors derive from a man in his forties or fifties with acute or convalescent COVID-19.

This chain joins TRBV2 and TRBJ1-1; 9 bases fit TRBD1. Trimming removed 7 bases from V and 3 bases from J; junction bases left unmatched: 3. The CDR3 is made up of 13 amino acids. Germline CDR1 reads SNHLY; CDR2 reads FYNNEI. CDR3 nucleotide sequence: TGTGCCAGCACTCGACAGGGGGACACTGAAGCTTTCTTT. Encoded protein: CASTRQGDTEAFF.

The chain carries TRBV5-1 and TRBJ1-5; TRBD1 matches 7 bases. Trimming took 4 bases from V and 0 from J; bases not matched to a gene: 4. The CDR3 runs to 15 residues. Germline V lookup: CDR1 SGHRS, CDR2 YFSETQ. The DNA for the CDR3 is TGCGCCAGCAGCGCTACAGGGGATAGCAATCAGCCCCAGCATTTT. The encoded protein is CASSATGDSNQPQHF.

The chain uses TRBV4-1 and TRBJ2-3, with D perhaps matching TRBD2 (5 bases). This CDR3 comprises 19 residues. The V gene lost 4 bases and the J gene lost 2 bases, with 25 bases spanning the gap. Germline V gives CDR1 MGHRA, CDR2 YSYEKL. The CDR3 region has the DNA TGCGCCAGCAGCCCACGGGGTTGGCCCGCATTTGCCCTCACAGATACGCAGTATTTT. It is translated as CASSPRGWPAFALTDTQYF.